This note documents a single T cell receptor (beta chain) sequence. As yet, its antigen is unknown. The CDR3 length is 12 residues. Trimming shortened V by 7 bases and J by 0 bases, and 6 bases separated the two germline ends. Germline values: CDR1 SEHNR, CDR2 FQNEAQ (reference sequence). This record belongs to a study of T cell responses to AZD1222 COVID-19 vaccine. Looking at the study overall: Whether given at about 4 or about 12 weeks, second doses were pooled. Findings and caveats of the study: Spike-specific TCR breadth and depth grew following two AZD1222 doses.

Assay used: immunoSEQ multiplex PCR; TCRdb lists only in-frame clones, some missing. The data hold some 150,000 clones, with roughly 92% observed a single time. This TCR was sampled from an adult in good health. The input for sequencing was peripheral blood, taken on day 0 of AZD1222 vaccination. The chain is built from TRBV7-9 and TRBJ1-2; D remains unclear. CDR3 DNA: TGTGCCAGCACTTCGACTAACTATGGCTACACCTTC. This gives the protein CASTSTNYGYTF.